This T cell receptor (beta chain) was observed in a study of T cell changes during pregnancy in multiple sclerosis (dated by TCRdb to about 2019). Background on the whole study: Changes in the T cell repertoire over the course of pregnancy were examined in this study in women with multiple sclerosis.

As to this clone: No cognate antigen has been identified for it. No much larger clone exists at a distance of one base, and base qualities are not known.

Libraries were constructed by the immunoSEQ multiplex PCR assay. In TCRdb, the immuneACCESS table is reduced to in-frame sequences with V and J assigned. These tables do not hold every clone; where another copy was compared, an unresolved V gene accounts for under half, and the others remain unexplained. This sample is represented by approximately 34,000 clones; under 95% of them were singletons. The ten largest clonotypes hold 0.45% to 0.5% of the sample. CDR1 and CDR2 are drawn from the germline V gene: ENHRY, SYGVKD. V and J are truncated by 2 bases and 9 bases respectively, leaving an intervening sequence of 11 bases. Including the terminal cysteine and phenylalanine, the CDR3 comprises 14 residues. This entry keeps only the CDR3 DNA: 42 bases, framed from base 1.

This material consisted of CD4+ T cells from peripheral blood mononuclear cells, taken after pregnancy. The chain couples TRBV10-3 to TRBJ1-6, with TRBD1 perhaps the D gene, on 5 matching bases. The sequence came from a female donor with multiple sclerosis, enrolled in a pregnancy study. CDR3 reads: CAISERSQGSPLHF. At the DNA level, the sequence is TGTGCCATCAGTGAGAGAAGTCAGGGTTCACCCCTCCACTTT.